The 4 T cell receptor beta chains below all came from one sample that was sequenced in a study of human T cells and chemical hapten exposure. One entry per CDR3 protein results from TCRdb running MiXCR on the RACE reads. The sample includes roughly 380,000 distinct CDR3 sequences, approximately 5.1% of them seen just once. Time point meaning: pre-sensitization, week 0. This sample's treatment: therapeutic diphenylcyclopropenone sensitization with weekly scalp DPC. Sequenced material: whole blood, taken in connection with sensitization to the hapten diphenylcyclopropenone (DPC). These receptors were collected from a woman between 50 and 59 years old with alopecia areata. Some clones in this sample may be carry-over from other donors' samples.

Ten or more counts support this clonotype. The V and J genes are TRBV7-9 and TRBJ1-5; no reliable D call. V shed 5 bases and J shed 0 bases, with 8 bases lying between them. Per germline, CDR1 SEHNR and CDR2 FQNEAQ (reference sequence). CDR3 length equals 14 residues. Written as DNA, the CDR3 is TGTGCCAGCAGCCCCCGGGGTAGCAATCAGCCCCAGCATTTT. Its protein is CASSPRGSNQPQHF.

The sample holds many counts of this clonotype. The chain combines TRBV5-1 with TRBJ2-7, with TRBD2 matching 9 bases. Per the germline V gene, CDR1 is SGHRS and CDR2 is YFSETQ. CDR3 size: 19 residues. Unmatched junction bases numbered 14, after V lost 1 base and J lost 0 bases. Here the CDR3 reads CASSLRAGTSLRNSYEQYF. DNA for the CDR3: TGCGCCAGCAGCTTGAGAGCCGGGACTAGCTTAAGAAACTCCTACGAGCAGTACTTC.

This clonotype was found a few times. CDR3 DNA: TGTGCCAGCAGCCCTAGGACAGGGCCAACCTACGAGCAGTACTTC. Encoded protein: CASSPRTGPTYEQYF. J is TRBJ2-7 and V is TRBV7-2; 8 bases line up with TRBD1. CDR3 size: 15 residues. In germline, CDR1 is SGHTA, CDR2 FQGNSA. The V gene end was trimmed by 5 bases and the J gene end by 2 bases; junction bases not matched to a gene: 8.

In this sample, this clonotype turned up many times. The rearrangement joins TRBV27 to TRBJ2-1, with 9 bases lining up with TRBD2. After removal of 0 bases from V and 7 bases from J, the junction contained 7 bases not matched to a gene. This CDR3 comprises 16 residues. Germline V gene lookup returns CDR1 MNHEY and CDR2 SMNVEV (reference sequence). The chain's CDR3 is CASSLSPLAGKNEQFF. In DNA form, the CDR3 reads TGTGCCAGCAGTTTATCCCCGCTAGCGGGAAAGAATGAGCAGTTCTTC.